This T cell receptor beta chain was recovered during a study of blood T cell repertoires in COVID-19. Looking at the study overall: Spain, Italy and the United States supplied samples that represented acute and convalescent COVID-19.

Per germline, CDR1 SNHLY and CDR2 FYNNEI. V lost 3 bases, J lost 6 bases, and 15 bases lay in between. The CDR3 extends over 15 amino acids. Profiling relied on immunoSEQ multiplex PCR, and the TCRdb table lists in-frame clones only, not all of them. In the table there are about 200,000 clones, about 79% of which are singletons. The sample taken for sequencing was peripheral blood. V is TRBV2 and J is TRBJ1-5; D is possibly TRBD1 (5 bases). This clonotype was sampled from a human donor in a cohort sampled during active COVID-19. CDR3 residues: CASSDPYQGGQPQHF. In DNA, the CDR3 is TGTGCCAGCAGTGATCCCTACCAGGGAGGTCAGCCCCAGCATTTT.